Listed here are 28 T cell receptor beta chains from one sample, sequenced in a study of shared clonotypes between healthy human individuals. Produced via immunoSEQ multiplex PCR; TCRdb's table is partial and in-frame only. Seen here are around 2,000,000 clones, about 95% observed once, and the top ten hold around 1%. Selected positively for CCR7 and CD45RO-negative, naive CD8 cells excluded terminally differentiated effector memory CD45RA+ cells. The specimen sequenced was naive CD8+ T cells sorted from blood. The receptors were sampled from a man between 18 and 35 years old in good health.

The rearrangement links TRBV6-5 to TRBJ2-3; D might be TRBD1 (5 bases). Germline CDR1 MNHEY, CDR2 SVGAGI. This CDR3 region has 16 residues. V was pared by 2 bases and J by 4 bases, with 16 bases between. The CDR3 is CASSYQQVVLPDTQYF. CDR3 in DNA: TGTGCCAGCAGTTACCAACAGGTTGTATTGCCAGATACGCAGTATTTT.

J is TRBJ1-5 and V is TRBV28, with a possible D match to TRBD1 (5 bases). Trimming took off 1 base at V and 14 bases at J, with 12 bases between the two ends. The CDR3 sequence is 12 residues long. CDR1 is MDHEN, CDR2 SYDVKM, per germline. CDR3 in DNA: TGTGCCAGCAGTTTATCCACCAGAGGGGAGCATTTT. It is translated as CASSLSTRGEHF. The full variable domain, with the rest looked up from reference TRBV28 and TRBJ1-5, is DVKVTQSSRYLVKRTGEKVFLECVQDMDHENMFWYRQDPGLGLRLIYFSYDVKMKEKGDIPEGYSVSREKKERFSLILESASTNQTSMYLCASSLSTRGEHFGDGTRLSIL.

CDR3 coding DNA: TGTGCCTGGAGTGTAATAGACAGGGTTACTGAAGCTTTCTTT. Translated: CAWSVIDRVTEAFF. The chain employs TRBV30 and TRBJ1-1; 7 positions agree with TRBD1. The J segment lost 5 bases and the V segment lost 0 bases, leaving 6 bases of the junction unmatched. Germline V lookup: CDR1 GTSNPN, CDR2 SVGIG (reference sequence). The CDR3 sequence is 14 residues long.

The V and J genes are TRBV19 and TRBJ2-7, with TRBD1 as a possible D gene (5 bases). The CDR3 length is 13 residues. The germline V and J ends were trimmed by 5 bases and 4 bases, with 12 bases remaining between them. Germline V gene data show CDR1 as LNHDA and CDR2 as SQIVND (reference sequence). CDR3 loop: CASSRRPGYEQYF. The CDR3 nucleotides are TGTGCCAGTAGTCGACGCCCAGGGTACGAGCAGTACTTC.

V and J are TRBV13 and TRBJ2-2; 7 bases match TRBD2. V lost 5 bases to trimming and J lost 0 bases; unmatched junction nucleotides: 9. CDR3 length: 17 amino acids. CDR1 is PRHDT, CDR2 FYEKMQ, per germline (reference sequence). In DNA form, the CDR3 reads TGTGCCAGCAGCCAGGCGGGAGCCGGAACGAACACCGGGGAGCTGTTTTTT. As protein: CASSQAGAGTNTGELFF.

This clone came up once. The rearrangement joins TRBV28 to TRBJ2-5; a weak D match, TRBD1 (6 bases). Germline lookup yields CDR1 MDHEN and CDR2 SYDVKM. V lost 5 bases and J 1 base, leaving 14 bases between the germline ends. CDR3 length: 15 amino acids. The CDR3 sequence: CASSNTLQGQETQYF. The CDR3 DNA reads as TGTGCCAGCAGTAATACCCTACAGGGCCAAGAGACCCAGTACTTC.

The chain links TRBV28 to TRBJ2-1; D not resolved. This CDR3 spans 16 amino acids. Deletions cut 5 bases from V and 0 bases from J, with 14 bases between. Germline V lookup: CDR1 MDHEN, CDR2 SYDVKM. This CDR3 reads CASSTRVALSYNEQFF. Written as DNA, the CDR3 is TGTGCCAGCAGTACTCGAGTGGCCCTCTCCTACAATGAGCAGTTCTTC.

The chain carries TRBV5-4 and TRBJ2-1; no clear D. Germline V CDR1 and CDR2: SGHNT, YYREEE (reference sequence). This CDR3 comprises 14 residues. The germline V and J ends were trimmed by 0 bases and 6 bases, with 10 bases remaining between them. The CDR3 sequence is CASSLVEDFNEQFF. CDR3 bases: TGTGCCAGCAGCTTGGTTGAGGATTTCAATGAGCAGTTCTTC.

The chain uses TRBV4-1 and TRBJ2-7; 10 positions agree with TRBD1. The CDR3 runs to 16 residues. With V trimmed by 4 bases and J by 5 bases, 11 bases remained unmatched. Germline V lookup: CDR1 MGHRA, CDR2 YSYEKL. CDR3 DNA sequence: TGCGCCAGCAGCCCTAGGGACAGGGGATTCTTCGACGAGCAGTACTTC. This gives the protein CASSPRDRGFFDEQYF.

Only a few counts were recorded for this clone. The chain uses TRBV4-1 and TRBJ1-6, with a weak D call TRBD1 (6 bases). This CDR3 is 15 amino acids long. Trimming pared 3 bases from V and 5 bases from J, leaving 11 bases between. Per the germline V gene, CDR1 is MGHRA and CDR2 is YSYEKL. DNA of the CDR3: TGCGCCAGCAGCCACCCCGGGACAAATAATTCACCCCTCCACTTT. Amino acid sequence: CASSHPGTNNSPLHF.

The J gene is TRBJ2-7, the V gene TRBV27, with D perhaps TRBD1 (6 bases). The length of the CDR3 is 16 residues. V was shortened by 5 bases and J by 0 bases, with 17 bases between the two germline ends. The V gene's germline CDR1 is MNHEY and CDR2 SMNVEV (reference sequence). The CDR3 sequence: CASSPSGHFSSYEQYF. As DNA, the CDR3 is TGTGCCAGCAGTCCCTCGGGACACTTTAGCTCCTACGAGCAGTACTTC.

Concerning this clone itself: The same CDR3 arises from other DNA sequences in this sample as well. CDR3 sequence (DNA): TGTGCCAGCAGTGAAGAGGGCTACGAGCAGTACTTC. Its translation: CASSEEGYEQYF. V and J are TRBV2 and TRBJ2-7; the D is unclear. The CDR3 extends over 12 amino acids. The V end lost 1 base, the J end lost 3 bases, and 4 bases lay between the germline ends. Germline loops: CDR1 SNHLY, CDR2 FYNNEI.

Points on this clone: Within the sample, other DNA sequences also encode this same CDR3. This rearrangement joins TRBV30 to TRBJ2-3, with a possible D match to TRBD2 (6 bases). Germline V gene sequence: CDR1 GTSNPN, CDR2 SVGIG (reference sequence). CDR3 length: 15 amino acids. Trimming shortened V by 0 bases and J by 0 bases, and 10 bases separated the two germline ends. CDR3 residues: CAWSVGTSSTDTQYF. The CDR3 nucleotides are TGTGCCTGGAGTGTCGGGACTTCTAGCACAGATACGCAGTATTTT.

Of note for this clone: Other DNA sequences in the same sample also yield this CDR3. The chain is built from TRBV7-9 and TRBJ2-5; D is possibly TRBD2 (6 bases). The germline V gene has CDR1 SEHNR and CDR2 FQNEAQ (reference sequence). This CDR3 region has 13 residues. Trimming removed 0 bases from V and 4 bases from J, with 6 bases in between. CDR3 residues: CASSLAGGETQYF. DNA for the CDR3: TGTGCCAGCAGCTTAGCGGGGGGAGAGACCCAGTACTTC.

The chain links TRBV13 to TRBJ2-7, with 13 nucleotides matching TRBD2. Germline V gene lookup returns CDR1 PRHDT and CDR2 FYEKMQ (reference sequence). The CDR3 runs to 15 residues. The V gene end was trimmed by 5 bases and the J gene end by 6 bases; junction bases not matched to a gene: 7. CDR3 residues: CASSRGLAGAIEQYF. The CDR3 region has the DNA TGTGCCAGCAGCCGCGGACTAGCGGGAGCCATCGAGCAGTACTTC. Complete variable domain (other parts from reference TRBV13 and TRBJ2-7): AAGVIQSPRHLIKEKRETATLKCYPIPRHDTVYWYQQGPGQDPQFLISFYEKMQSDKGSIPDRFSAQQFSDYHSELNMSSLELGDSALYFCASSRGLAGAIEQYFGPGTRLTVT.

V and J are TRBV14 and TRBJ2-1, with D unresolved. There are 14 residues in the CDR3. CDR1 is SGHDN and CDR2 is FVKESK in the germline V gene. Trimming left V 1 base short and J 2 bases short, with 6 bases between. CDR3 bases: TGTGCCAGCAGCCAAGTCAGGCCCTACAATGAGCAGTTCTTC. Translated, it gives CASSQVRPYNEQFF.

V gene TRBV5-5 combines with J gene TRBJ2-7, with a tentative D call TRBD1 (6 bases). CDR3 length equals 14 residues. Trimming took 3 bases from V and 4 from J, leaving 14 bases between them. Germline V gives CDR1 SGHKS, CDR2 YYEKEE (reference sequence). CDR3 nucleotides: TGTGCCAGCAGCTCACCGGGACAAACATACGAGCAGTACTTC. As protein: CASSSPGQTYEQYF.

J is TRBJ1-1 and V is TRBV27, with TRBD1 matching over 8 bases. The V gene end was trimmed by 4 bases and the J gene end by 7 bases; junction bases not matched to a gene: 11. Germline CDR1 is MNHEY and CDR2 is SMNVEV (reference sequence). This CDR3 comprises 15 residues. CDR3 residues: CASSSLDRVAFEAFF. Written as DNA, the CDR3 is TGTGCCAGCAGTTCCCTGGACAGGGTGGCCTTTGAAGCTTTCTTT.

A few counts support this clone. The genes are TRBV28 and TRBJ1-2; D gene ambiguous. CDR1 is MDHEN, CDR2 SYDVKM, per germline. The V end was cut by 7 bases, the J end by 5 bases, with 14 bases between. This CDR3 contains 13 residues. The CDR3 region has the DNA TGTGCCAGCACCCCCTCTAACAGTTATGGCTACACCTTC. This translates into CASTPSNSYGYTF.

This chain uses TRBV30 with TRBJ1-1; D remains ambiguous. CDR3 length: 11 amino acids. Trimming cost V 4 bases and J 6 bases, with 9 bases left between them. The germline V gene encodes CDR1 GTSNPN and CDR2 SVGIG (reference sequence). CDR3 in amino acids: CAWTMDPEAFF. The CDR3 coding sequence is TGTGCCTGGACTATGGATCCTGAAGCTTTCTTT.

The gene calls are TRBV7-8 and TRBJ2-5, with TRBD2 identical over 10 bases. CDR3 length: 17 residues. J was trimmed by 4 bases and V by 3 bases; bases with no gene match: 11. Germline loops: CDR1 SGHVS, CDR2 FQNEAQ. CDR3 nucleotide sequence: TGTGCCAGCAGCTTCGGGCTAGCGGGAGTAAGTGCAGAGACCCAGTACTTC. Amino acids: CASSFGLAGVSAETQYF.

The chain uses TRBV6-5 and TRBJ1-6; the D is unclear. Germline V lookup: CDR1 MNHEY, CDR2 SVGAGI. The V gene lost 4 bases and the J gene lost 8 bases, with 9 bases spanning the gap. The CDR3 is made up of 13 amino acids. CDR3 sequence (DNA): TGTGCCAGCAGTTCCTCGACCTATTCACCCCTCCACTTT. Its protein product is CASSSSTYSPLHF.

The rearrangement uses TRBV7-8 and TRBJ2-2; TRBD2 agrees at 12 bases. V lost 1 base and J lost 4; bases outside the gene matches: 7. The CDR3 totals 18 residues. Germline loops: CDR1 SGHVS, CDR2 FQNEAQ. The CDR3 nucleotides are TGTGCCAGCAGCTTAGAGGTGACTAGCGGGAGAAGCACCGGGGAGCTGTTTTTT. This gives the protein CASSLEVTSGRSTGELFF.

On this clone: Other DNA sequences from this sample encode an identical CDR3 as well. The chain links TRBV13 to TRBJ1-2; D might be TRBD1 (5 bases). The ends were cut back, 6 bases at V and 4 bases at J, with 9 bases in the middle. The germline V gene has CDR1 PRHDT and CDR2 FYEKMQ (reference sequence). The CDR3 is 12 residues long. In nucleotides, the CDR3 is TGTGCCAGCAGTTCCGGGACCTATGGCTACACCTTC. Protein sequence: CASSSGTYGYTF.

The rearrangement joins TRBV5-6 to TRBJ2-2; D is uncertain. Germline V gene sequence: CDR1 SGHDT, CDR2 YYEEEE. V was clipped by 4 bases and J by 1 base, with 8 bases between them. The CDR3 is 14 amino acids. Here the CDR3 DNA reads TGTGCCAGCAGCAAAACAGAGAACACCGGGGAGCTGTTTTTT. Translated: CASSKTENTGELFF.

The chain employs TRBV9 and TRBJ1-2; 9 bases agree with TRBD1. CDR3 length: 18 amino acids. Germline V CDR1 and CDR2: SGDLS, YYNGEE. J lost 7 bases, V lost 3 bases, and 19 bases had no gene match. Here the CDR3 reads CASSAHRPYRDRDSGYTF. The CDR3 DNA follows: TGTGCCAGCAGCGCACACCGGCCCTACCGGGACAGGGATAGTGGCTACACCTTC.

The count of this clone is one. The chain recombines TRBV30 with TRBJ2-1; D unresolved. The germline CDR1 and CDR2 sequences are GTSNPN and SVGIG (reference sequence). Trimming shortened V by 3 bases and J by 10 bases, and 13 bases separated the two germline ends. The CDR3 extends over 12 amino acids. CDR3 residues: CAWSTDKGEQFF. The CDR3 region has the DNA TGTGCCTGGAGCACCGATAAAGGGGAGCAGTTCTTC.

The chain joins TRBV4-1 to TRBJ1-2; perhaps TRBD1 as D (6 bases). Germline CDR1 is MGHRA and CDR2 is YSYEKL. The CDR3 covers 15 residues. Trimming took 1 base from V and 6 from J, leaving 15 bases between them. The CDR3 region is CASSQVGGQGDGYTF. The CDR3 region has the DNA TGCGCCAGCAGCCAAGTTGGGGGGCAGGGCGATGGCTACACCTTC.